This T cell receptor beta chain is drawn from a study of T cell responses to AZD1222 COVID-19 vaccine. Here immunoSEQ multiplex PCR was the method, and the copy in TCRdb shows in-frame clones only, minus some. The table shows 150,000 to 200,000 clones, with 92% occurring only once. V lost 2 bases and J 6 bases, leaving 8 bases between the germline ends. The CDR3 consists of 13 residues. Researchers grouped second doses given at about 4 or about 12 weeks into one pool. The receptor comes from an adult who received the AZD1222 COVID-19 vaccine. The chain has TRBV12-3 or TRBV12-4 and TRBJ1-5; D unclear. This specimen was peripheral blood, taken 28 days after the second AZD1222 dose. The chain's CDR3 is CASSLPPPQPQHF. CDR3 DNA: TGTGCCAGCAGTTTACCCCCGCCTCAGCCCCAGCATTTT.